A single sample gave rise to the 18 T cell receptor beta chains below, sequenced in a study of identical twins. TCRdb re-derived calls from the 5' RACE reads in MiXCR, one entry per CDR3 protein. The sample contains under 450,000 distinct CDR3 sequences, around 20% of which appear only once. Specimen: naive T cells sorted from blood. These receptors all stem from a man over 45 in good health.

There are many counts of this clonotype. J is TRBJ2-1 and V is TRBV6-2 or TRBV6-3; D might be TRBD1 (6 bases). The V end lost 11 bases, the J end lost 1 base, and 12 bases lay between the germline ends. Germline V gene sequence: CDR1 MNHEY, CDR2 SVGEGT. The length of the CDR3 is 13 residues. The CDR3 DNA reads as TGTGCCGTGGGGGCTCTTTCCTACAATGAGCAGTTCTTC. The encoded protein is CAVGALSYNEQFF.

This clonotype was seen more than once but under ten times. V usage is TRBV12-3 or TRBV12-4 and J usage is TRBJ2-3, with 8 bases that match TRBD2. With 4 bases clipped from V and 8 bases from J, the junction kept 8 bases outside the gene matches. This CDR3 comprises 14 residues. The DNA for the CDR3 is TGTGCCAGCAGTTATCCGGGAGGGCACGGTACGCAGTATTTT. Encoded protein: CASSYPGGHGTQYF.

This clonotype was seen a few times. This sequence joins TRBV12-3 or TRBV12-4 and TRBJ2-1; 11 bases are a match to TRBD2. The V and J ends lost 4 bases and 9 bases, in that order; junction bases with no gene match: 8. The CDR3 spans 15 residues. In DNA form, the CDR3 reads TGTGCCAGCAGTTCAGGACTAGCGGGTCGGTCTGAGCAGTTCTTC. Its translation is CASSSGLAGRSEQFF.

CDR3: CASSLSDSYEQYF. The CDR3 DNA sequence: TGTGCCAGCAGCCTATCCGATTCCTACGAGCAGTACTTC. The chain employs TRBV7-8 and TRBJ2-7; D unresolved. Per the germline V gene, CDR1 is SGHVS and CDR2 is FQNEAQ. The CDR3 has 13 residues. V lost 5 bases and J lost 1, with 9 bases in between.

This clonotype has just a few counts. This chain uses TRBV27 with TRBJ1-2; 9 bases fit TRBD1. Germline V gene data show CDR1 as MNHEY and CDR2 as SMNVEV (reference sequence). V was pared by 2 bases and J by 2 bases, with 9 bases of the junction left unmatched. This CDR3 has 17 amino acids. The CDR3 reads CASSLRHRGLSNYGYTF. Here the CDR3 DNA reads TGTGCCAGCAGTTTACGACACAGGGGGCTCTCGAACTATGGCTACACCTTC.

Many counts were recorded for this clonotype. V usage is TRBV29-1 and J usage is TRBJ1-6, with 9 bases aligning to TRBD1. With 4 bases clipped from V and 6 bases from J, the junction kept 1 base outside the gene matches. CDR1 and CDR2 (germline): SQVTM, ANQGSEA. The CDR3 is 13 residues long. This chain's CDR3 is CSVGDRVNSPLHF. CDR3 sequence (DNA): TGCAGCGTTGGGGACAGGGTTAATTCACCCCTCCACTTT.

This clonotype turned up a few times. At one end the junction does not follow the germline gene, possibly because of a read error. The CDR3 DNA reads as TGTGCCAGCAGTCCCCCTAGCGGCCCATGGCACTTC. This gives the protein CASSPPSGPWHF. V is TRBV6-6 and J is TRBJ2-4; 7 bases map to TRBD2. The V gene's germline CDR1 is MNHNY and CDR2 SVGAGI (reference sequence). The CDR3 runs 12 residues.

This chain joins TRBV27 and TRBJ2-3; D is unresolved. V shed 2 bases and J shed 0 bases, with 6 bases lying between them. This CDR3 is built from 14 residues. Germline V lookup: CDR1 MNHEY, CDR2 SMNVEV (reference sequence). The CDR3 DNA reads TGTGCCAGCAGTTTAATTACTAGCACAGATACGCAGTATTTT. Its protein is CASSLITSTDTQYF.

This rearrangement joins TRBV6-2 or TRBV6-3 to TRBJ2-1; D is possibly TRBD2 (6 bases). V lost 0 bases, J lost 0 bases, and 12 bases lay in between. The germline V gene encodes CDR1 MNHEY and CDR2 SVGEGT. This CDR3 is 17 amino acids long. The CDR3 DNA sequence: TGTGCCAGCAGTTACTCGTTCCTAGCGACCTCCTACAATGAGCAGTTCTTC. Translation gives CASSYSFLATSYNEQFF.

This clonotype was recorded many times. The genes are TRBV30 and TRBJ2-2; no clear D gene. Trimming shortened V by 0 bases and J by 4 bases, and 6 bases separated the two germline ends. CDR3 length equals 13 residues. Germline loops: CDR1 GTSNPN, CDR2 SVGIG (reference sequence). The chain's CDR3 is CAWSVGGTGELFF. The CDR3, as DNA: TGTGCCTGGAGTGTGGGCGGCACCGGGGAGCTGTTTTTT.

The sample holds a few counts of this clonotype. The chain has TRBV6-5 and TRBJ2-2; perhaps TRBD2 as D (5 bases). The ends were cut back, 6 bases at V and 0 bases at J, with 14 bases in the middle. Germline CDR1 and CDR2: MNHEY and SVGAGI. The CDR3 covers 16 residues. The CDR3 reads CASRRTFTSNTGELFF. The DNA of the CDR3 is TGTGCCAGCAGAAGGACTTTCACTTCGAACACCGGGGAGCTGTTTTTT.

This clonotype was counted between two and nine times. The chain recombines TRBV7-2 with TRBJ2-7, with 9 bases identical to TRBD2. The CDR3 runs to 13 residues. Germline-derived CDR1 and CDR2 are SGHTA and FQGNSA. V was pared by 2 bases and J by 11 bases, with 7 bases of the junction left unmatched. The CDR3 sequence is CASSLPELAGKYF. The CDR3 DNA reads TGTGCCAGCAGCTTACCGGAGCTAGCGGGAAAGTACTTC.

This clonotype was recorded a few times. The V gene is TRBV12-3 or TRBV12-4, the J gene TRBJ2-2; D call uncertain. The CDR3 has 14 amino acids. The V gene lost 5 bases and the J gene lost 4 bases, with 11 bases spanning the gap. The chain's CDR3 is CASSEIAGTGELFF. CDR3 bases: TGTGCCAGCAGTGAGATAGCCGGCACCGGGGAGCTGTTTTTT.

This clonotype was picked up a small number of times. The V call is TRBV20-1, the J call TRBJ1-2, with 10 bases that match TRBD1. CDR1 and CDR2 (germline): DFQATT, SNEGSKA (reference sequence). V shed 5 bases, J shed 7 bases, and the junction held 10 bases outside the gene matches. The CDR3 totals 14 residues. Here the CDR3 DNA reads TGCAGTGCTGGATCCGGGACAGGGGCCTCTGGCTACACCTTC. This encodes CSAGSGTGASGYTF.

This clonotype was picked up many times. The rearrangement uses TRBV20-1 and TRBJ2-7; D unclear. This CDR3 is built from 11 residues. In germline, CDR1 is DFQATT, CDR2 SNEGSKA (reference sequence). V was pared by 1 base and J by 7 bases, with 8 bases between. The CDR3 DNA reads TGCAGTGCTAGAGTCGCCGAGGAGCAGTACTTC. This encodes CSARVAEEQYF.

Many counts were recorded for this clonotype. The rearrangement links TRBV9 to TRBJ2-3; weak D call: TRBD2 (6 bases). The CDR3 has 14 amino acids. V shed 3 bases and J shed 6 bases, with 14 bases lying between them. Germline CDR1 is SGDLS and CDR2 is YYNGEE. CDR3: CASSGTTGDDTQYF. The CDR3 nucleotides read TGTGCCAGCAGCGGAACGACGGGAGATGATACGCAGTATTTT.

This sequence joins TRBV20-1 and TRBJ2-3; D not resolved. CDR3 length: 11 amino acids. Germline loops: CDR1 DFQATT, CDR2 SNEGSKA (reference sequence). With 6 bases removed from V and 3 bases from J, the gap between germline ends came to 7 bases. CDR3 sequence reads: CSAMATDTQYF. The DNA of the CDR3 is TGCAGTGCAATGGCAACAGATACGCAGTATTTT.

The chain carries TRBV7-2 and TRBJ2-5; 8 bases agree with TRBD1. The CDR3 loop spans 16 amino acids. The V gene's germline CDR1 is SGHTA and CDR2 FQGNSA. V gave up 5 bases and J gave up 9 bases; unmatched junction bases: 17. CDR3 residues: CASSAQPGTGQLAQYF. The CDR3 DNA follows: TGTGCCAGCAGCGCTCAGCCCGGGACAGGTCAATTGGCCCAGTACTTC.